The rows below give T cell receptor beta chains drawn from one sample of a study of neurological immune-mediated disorders. Each CDR3 protein gets one entry after TCRdb re-called the 5' RACE reads with MiXCR. The sample includes approximately 100,000 distinct CDR3 sequences, roughly 3.5% of them seen just once. The sample taken for sequencing was PBMCs. The receptors here all came from a woman aged 18-35 years with multiple sclerosis. The CDR3 runs from the conserved cysteine through the conserved F or W. The D gene is left open where the match is weak. Clone size appears in some rows only: once, few, many, or a class for an expanded clone.

. | TRBJ2-1 | many | TRBV5-1 | TGCGCCAGCAGCCCTACTAGAGGCGAGCAGTTCTTC | CASSPTRGEQFF
. | TRBJ2-2 | many | TRBV5-1 | TGCGCCAGCGGCTCAATTAGGTTGAAGGGTACGGCCGGGGAGCTGTTTTTT | CASGSIRLKGTAGELFF
TRBD1 | TRBJ2-5 | many | TRBV20-1 | TGCAGTGCTCTGCCCGACAGGGGCAAAGAGACCCAGTACTTC | CSALPDRGKETQYF
. | TRBJ1-1 | many | TRBV6-5 | TGTGCCAGCAGTTATTTAGGGGTGTCGAACACTGAAGCTTTCTTT | CASSYLGVSNTEAFF
TRBD2 | TRBJ2-7 | many | TRBV20-1 | TGCAGTGCTAGAGGGGATAGCGGGAGGCCCTACTCCTACGAGCAGTACTTC | CSARGDSGRPYSYEQYF
TRBD1 | TRBJ2-4 | many | TRBV20-1 | TGCAGTGCTAGGGTCGGGACAGCTAGTTACTTC | CSARVGTASYF
TRBD2 | TRBJ2-3 | many | TRBV7-9 | TGTGCCAGCAGTTCGCGGACTAGCGGGAGCACAGATACGCAGTATTTT | CASSSRTSGSTDTQYF
. | TRBJ2-7 | few | TRBV5-1 | TGCGCCAGCAGCAGAAATCCGGGACACTACTACGAGCAGTACTTC | CASSRNPGHYYEQYF
TRBD1 | TRBJ2-2 | many | TRBV20-1 | TGCAGTGCTAGACCGACAGGGCTAACCGGGGAGCTGTTTTTT | CSARPTGLTGELFF
. | TRBJ2-3 | medium-sized | TRBV2 | TGTGCCAGCAGTGAATACACTTCGGTCCTCACAGATACGCAGTATTTT | CASSEYTSVLTDTQYF
. | TRBJ2-1 | . | TRBV10-3 | TGTGCCGTTAGCGGACAGAGCTCCTACAATGAGCAGTTCTTC | CAVSGQSSYNEQFF
. | TRBJ2-1 | many | TRBV20-1 | TGCAGTGCTAGAGATCCCCCTTCCAATGAGCAGTTCTTC | CSARDPPSNEQFF
TRBD2 | TRBJ2-3 | many | TRBV18 | TGTGCCAGCTCACCTTCCACCCTAGCGGGAGCAGATACGCAGTATTTT | CASSPSTLAGADTQYF
. | TRBJ2-5 | many | TRBV7-2 | TGTGCCAGCAGCTCTTGGGGTGGTACCCAAGAGACCCAGTACTTC | CASSSWGGTQETQYF
. | TRBJ2-7 | many | TRBV9 | TGTGCCAGCAGCGTAGAGGGACATAGCTCCTACGAGCAGTACTTC | CASSVEGHSSYEQYF
. | TRBJ2-1 | many | TRBV7-2 | TGTGCCAGCAGCCCTGGTTACAATGAGCAGTTCTTC | CASSPGYNEQFF
. | TRBJ2-1 | . | TRBV10-3 | TGTGCCACTTTCCAACAGGGCGGCTCCTACAATGAGCAGTTCTTC | CATFQQGGSYNEQFF
. | TRBJ2-7 | . | TRBV11-2 | TGTGACAGCAGCACCGTCCCCTACGAGCAGTACTTC | CDSSTVPYEQYF
. | TRBJ1-1 | many | TRBV20-1 | TGCAGTGCTAGAGGCCCCCTGGGGGGCCCTGCCCCTGAAGCTTTCTTT | CSARGPLGGPAPEAFF
. | TRBJ1-5 | many | TRBV20-1 | TGCAGTGCTAAAAGGACTGCGGGCAATCAGCCCCAGCATTTT | CSAKRTAGNQPQHF
. | TRBJ1-5 | many | TRBV20-1 | TGCAGTGCTAGAGTCGGCATCGGGAATCAGCCCCAGCATTTT | CSARVGIGNQPQHF
TRBD2 | TRBJ2-7 | many | TRBV7-2 | TGTGCCAGCAGCGGGCGGAGACTAGCGGGAGCTAGCGACGAGCAGTACTTC | CASSGRRLAGASDEQYF
. | TRBJ1-2 | . | TRBV3-1 | TGTGCCAGCAGCCAAGATTGGGGACGTGGCTACACCTTC | CASSQDWGRGYTF
TRBD2 | TRBJ2-3 | many | TRBV5-1 | TGCGCCAGCAGCGAAGGACTAGCGAGCACAGATACGCAGTATTTT | CASSEGLASTDTQYF
. | TRBJ2-3 | few | TRBV6-5 | TGTGCCAACAGTTACGAGGGGGGTAGCACAGATACGCAGTATTTT | CANSYEGGSTDTQYF
TRBD1 | TRBJ2-7 | many | TRBV24-1 | TGTGCCACCAGTGATCCGGGACAGGGACACGAGCAGTACTTC | CATSDPGQGHEQYF
. | TRBJ2-1 | few | TRBV7-2 | TGTGCCAGCAGCTCCCCCAATGAGCAGTTCTTC | CASSSPNEQFF
. | TRBJ2-7 | many | TRBV28 | TGTGCCAGCAGTTCGATTAACTCCGGAGACACCTCCTACGAGCAGTACTTC | CASSSINSGDTSYEQYF
. | TRBJ1-1 | many | TRBV20-1 | TGCAGTGCCCCAGGTCAGGGGAACACTGAAGCTTTCTTT | CSAPGQGNTEAFF
TRBD2 | TRBJ2-1 | many | TRBV20-1 | TGCAGTGCTAGTAGGCTAGCGGGAGGGCCGGTGTCCGATGAGCAGTTCTTC | CSASRLAGGPVSDEQFF
TRBD1 | TRBJ1-1 | many | TRBV6-5 | TGTGCCAGCAGTTCGAATACGGGACAGAAAATTGAAGCTTTCTTT | CASSSNTGQKIEAFF
. | TRBJ2-7 | many | TRBV7-8 | TGTGCCAGCAGCCCCGGGGTAGGGACGACCTACGAGCAGTACTTC | CASSPGVGTTYEQYF
. | TRBJ1-1 | many | TRBV11-2 | TGTGCCAGCAGCTTAGATAGGGCCACTGAAGCTTTCTTT | CASSLDRATEAFF
TRBD2 | TRBJ2-2 | many | TRBV20-1 | TGCAGTGCTAGAGTGTCTAGCGGGAGGGCCGGGGAGCTGTTTTTT | CSARVSSGRAGELFF
. | TRBJ2-7 | . | TRBV12-3/TRBV12-4 | TGTGCCAGCAGTCGACTAGTCAGATCCTACGAGCAGTACTTC | CASSRLVRSYEQYF
. | TRBJ1-1 | many | TRBV5-1 | TGCGCCAGCAGTTCGGGGGCTTCGAGGACTGAAGCTTTCTTT | CASSSGASRTEAFF
TRBD1 | TRBJ1-6 | many | TRBV6-5 | TGTGCCAGCAGCCGAGGGGGCAGCGTACACTCACCCCTCCACTTT | CASSRGGSVHSPLHF
TRBD2 | TRBJ2-7 | many | TRBV20-1 | TGCAGTGCAACTAGCGGGAGGGAGGCGGGTGAGCAGTACTTC | CSATSGREAGEQYF
TRBD1 | TRBJ1-1 | many | TRBV5-1 | TGCGCCAGCACCGGGACAGGATCCATGAACACTGAAGCTTTCTTT | CASTGTGSMNTEAFF
. | TRBJ2-1 | many | TRBV27 | TGTGCCAGCAGTCCTCGGACTGTTTCCTACAATGAGCAGTTCTTC | CASSPRTVSYNEQFF
TRBD1 | TRBJ1-3 | many | TRBV5-1 | TGCGCCAGCAGCTTGATGACAGGGTCTGGAAACACCATATATTTT | CASSLMTGSGNTIYF
. | TRBJ2-3 | . | TRBV25-1 | TGTGCCAGCAGGGACAGTCGGGCGGGAGATACGCAGTATTTT | CASRDSRAGDTQYF
TRBD1 | TRBJ2-1 | many | TRBV4-2 | TGTGCCAGCAGCCAGGGACAGGGGATTGATGAGCAGTTCTTC | CASSQGQGIDEQFF
TRBD2 | TRBJ2-3 | many | TRBV20-1 | TGCAGTGCTATCGCTAGCGGGGGCCCAGATACGCAGTATTTT | CSAIASGGPDTQYF
. | TRBJ1-1 | . | TRBV5-1 | TGCGCCAGCAGCTTGATCGGGCCCGGTAACACTGAAGCTTTCTTT | CASSLIGPGNTEAFF
. | TRBJ2-1 | many | TRBV3-1 | TGTGCCAGCAGCCAAGATGGAGCCAGGGCCCGGTTCTTC | CASSQDGARARFF
. | TRBJ2-7 | . | TRBV6-5 | TGTGCCAGCAGTTACTGGGAGGCCGCCAACGAGCAGTACTTC | CASSYWEAANEQYF
. | TRBJ2-7 | many | TRBV2 | TGTGCCAGCAGCCGAGGGCCCGAGCAGTACTTC | CASSRGPEQYF
. | TRBJ2-4 | many | TRBV27 | TGTGCCAGCAGTTTGGGCGCGGGCTTCGTAGCCAAAAACATTCAGTACTTC | CASSLGAGFVAKNIQYF
TRBD2 | TRBJ2-7 | many | TRBV10-3 | TGTGCCATCACGGGGCTAGCGGGAGATGGCGAGCAGTACTTC | CAITGLAGDGEQYF
. | TRBJ2-7 | many | TRBV6-2/TRBV6-3 | TGTGCCAGCAGTCCCTCGCCGGTCCTCTGGGAGCAGTACTTC | CASSPSPVLWEQYF
TRBD1 | TRBJ2-7 | few | TRBV5-1 | TGCGCCAGCAGCCAGGGATCGACAGGGTACGAGCAGTACTTC | CASSQGSTGYEQYF
TRBD1 | TRBJ2-7 | few | TRBV10-1 | TGCGCCAGCAGTGATGGGGACAGAAGCTCCTACGAGCAGTACTTC | CASSDGDRSSYEQYF
. | TRBJ1-1 | many | TRBV12-3/TRBV12-4 | TGTGCCAGCAGTTCGGTAGGGTCCACTGAAGCTTTCTTT | CASSSVGSTEAFF
. | TRBJ2-5 | many | TRBV11-2 | TGTGCCAGCAGCTTAGGGACACTACCGACACAAGAGACCCAGTACTTC | CASSLGTLPTQETQYF